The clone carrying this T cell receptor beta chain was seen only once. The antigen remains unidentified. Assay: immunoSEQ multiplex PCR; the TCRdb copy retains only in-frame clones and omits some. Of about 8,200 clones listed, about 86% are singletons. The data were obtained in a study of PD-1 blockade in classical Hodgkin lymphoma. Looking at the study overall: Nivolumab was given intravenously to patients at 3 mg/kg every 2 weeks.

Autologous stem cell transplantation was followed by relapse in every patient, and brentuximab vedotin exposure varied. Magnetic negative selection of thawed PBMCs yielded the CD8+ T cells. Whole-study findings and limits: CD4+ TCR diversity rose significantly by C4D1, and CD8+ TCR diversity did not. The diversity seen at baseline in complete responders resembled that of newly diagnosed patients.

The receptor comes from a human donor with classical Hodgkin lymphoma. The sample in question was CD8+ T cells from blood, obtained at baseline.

The CDR3 DNA sequence: TGCAGCGTATGCAGGGAATTCGAGCAGTACTTC. It yields the protein CSVCREFEQYF. The chain employs TRBV29-1 and TRBJ2-7, with a weak D call TRBD1 (5 bases). Germline lookup yields CDR1 SQVTM and CDR2 ANQGSEA. Between the trimmed V and J ends, which lost 6 bases and 6 bases, there was a span of 12 bases. The CDR3 runs to 11 residues.